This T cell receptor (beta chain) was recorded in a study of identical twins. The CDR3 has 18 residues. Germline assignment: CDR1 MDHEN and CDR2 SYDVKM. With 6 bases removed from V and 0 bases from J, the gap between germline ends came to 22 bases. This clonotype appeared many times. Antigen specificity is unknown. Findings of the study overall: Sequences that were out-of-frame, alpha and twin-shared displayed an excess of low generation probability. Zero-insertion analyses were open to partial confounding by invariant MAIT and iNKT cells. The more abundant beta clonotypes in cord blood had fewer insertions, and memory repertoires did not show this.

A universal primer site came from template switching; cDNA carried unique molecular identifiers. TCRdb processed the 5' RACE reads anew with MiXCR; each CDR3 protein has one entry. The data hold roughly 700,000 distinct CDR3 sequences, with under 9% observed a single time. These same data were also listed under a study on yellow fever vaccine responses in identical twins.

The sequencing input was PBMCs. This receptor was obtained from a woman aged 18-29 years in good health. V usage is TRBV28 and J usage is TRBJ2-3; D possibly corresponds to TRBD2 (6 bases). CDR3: CASSHARGRRVSTDTQYF. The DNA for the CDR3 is TGTGCCAGCAGCCATGCCCGGGGGAGGAGAGTAAGCACAGATACGCAGTATTTT.